This TCR beta chain is drawn from a study of yellow fever vaccine responses in identical twins. Overall study findings and caveats: Reportedly, twins' vaccine T cell responses looked partly convergent and partly personalized.

Notes on this clonotype: Its antigen is unknown.

The CDR3 has 15 residues. J gave up 3 bases and V 6 bases, and 6 bases lay outside the gene matches. Germline CDR1 reads SNHLY; CDR2 reads FYNNEI. TCRdb reanalysed the RT-PCR reads using MiXCR and keeps one entry per CDR3 protein. The sample includes 20,000 to 25,000 distinct CDR3 sequences, 60% to 80% of them seen just once. J is TRBJ2-2 and V is TRBV2; 8 bases map to TRBD2. This clonotype originated in a woman in her late teens or twenties who received the yellow fever vaccine. Specimen: T cells from blood (PBMCs), unsorted or a sorted subset (not recorded which), collected before or after yellow fever vaccination (not recorded which). The CDR3 nucleotides are TGTGCCAGCAGCGAACGGGGGGGCGACACCGGGGAGCTGTTTTTT. Its translation is CASSERGGDTGELFF.